The rows below give T cell receptor beta chains drawn from one sample of a study of shared clonotypes between healthy human individuals. Assay used: immunoSEQ multiplex PCR; TCRdb lists only in-frame clones, some missing. The sample contains roughly 1.5 million clones, approximately 98% of which appear only once. Material: naive CD4+ T cells sorted from blood. Source of these receptors: a man aged 25 to 40 in good health. Both conserved end residues are part of each CDR3.

v_call | cdr3_aa
TRBV25-1 | CASSESGTGPSTDTQYF
TRBV21-1 | CASSATHGVREYEQYF
TRBV7-6 | CASSHKGPQSTQYF
TRBV14 | CASSQNRGSGELFF
TRBV18 | CASSQRPGHQETQYF
TRBV5-1 | CASSLGWKSEKLFF
TRBV7-6 | CASSLRTGQGLHEQYF
TRBV5-6 | CASSLGQLANYGYTF
TRBV30 | CAWSKQSNQPQHF
TRBV28 | CASRWTSGRISYNEQFF
TRBV29-1 | CSAGLGIDTQYF
TRBV28 | CASSAGLAGDFLGGLQYF
TRBV5-7 | CASSLGKKGDEAQHF
TRBV19 | CASRPRGLPSYEQYF
TRBV6-1 | CASSADRVIDTQYF
TRBV13 | CASSFTSGNTIYF
TRBV5-6 | CASSKGLREVDEQFF
TRBV21-1 | CASSNPPLAGHYEQYF
TRBV7-2 | CASSLRTGQDTEAFF
TRBV6-1 | CASRLGQNTEAFF
TRBV14 | CASSPLREGREFF
TRBV14 | CASSQEGTRGTQYF
TRBV9 | CASSVVPVPGTGTYNEQFF
TRBV4-1 | CASSHSLGQPQETQYF
TRBV14 | CASSKALASSYEQYF
TRBV29-1 | CSVGPGGETQYF